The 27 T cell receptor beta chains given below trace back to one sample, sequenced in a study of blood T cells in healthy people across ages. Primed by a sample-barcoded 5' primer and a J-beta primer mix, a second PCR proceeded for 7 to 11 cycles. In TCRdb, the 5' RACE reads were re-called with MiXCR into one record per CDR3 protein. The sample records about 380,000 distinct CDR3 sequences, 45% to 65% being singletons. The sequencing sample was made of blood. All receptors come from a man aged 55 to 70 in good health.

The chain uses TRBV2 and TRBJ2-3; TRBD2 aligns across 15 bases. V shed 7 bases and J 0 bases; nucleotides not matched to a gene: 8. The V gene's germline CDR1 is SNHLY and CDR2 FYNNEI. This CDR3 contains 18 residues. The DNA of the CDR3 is TGTGCCAGCACCCGGGGACTAGCGGGGGGATCTAGCACAGATACGCAGTATTTT. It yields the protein CASTRGLAGGSSTDTQYF.

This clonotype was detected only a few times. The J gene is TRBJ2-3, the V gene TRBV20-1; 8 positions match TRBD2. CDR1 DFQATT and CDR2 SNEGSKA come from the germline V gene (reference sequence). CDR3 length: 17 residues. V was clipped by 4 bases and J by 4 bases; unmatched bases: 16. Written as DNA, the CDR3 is TGCAGTGCTACCCAAAGGACTAGCCGGGGGTCGGCAGATACGCAGTATTTT. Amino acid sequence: CSATQRTSRGSADTQYF.

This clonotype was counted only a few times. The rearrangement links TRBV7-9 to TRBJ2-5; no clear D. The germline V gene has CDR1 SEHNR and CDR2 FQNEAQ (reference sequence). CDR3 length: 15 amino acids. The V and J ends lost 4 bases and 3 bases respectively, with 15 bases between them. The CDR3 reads CASSSIPTREETQYF. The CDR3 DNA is TGTGCCAGCAGCTCCATTCCCACCCGGGAAGAGACCCAGTACTTC. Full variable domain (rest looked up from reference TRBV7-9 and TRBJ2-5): DTGVSQNPRHKITKRGQNVTFRCDPISEHNRLYWYRQTLGQGPEFLTYFQNEAQLEKSRLLSDRFSAERPKGSFSTLEIQRTEQGDSAMYLCASSSIPTREETQYFGPGTRLLVL.

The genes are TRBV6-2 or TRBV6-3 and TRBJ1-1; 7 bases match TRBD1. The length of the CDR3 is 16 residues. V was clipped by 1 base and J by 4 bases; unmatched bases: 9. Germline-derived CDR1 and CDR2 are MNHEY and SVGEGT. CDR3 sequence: CASSYFRQGKGTEAFF. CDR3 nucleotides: TGTGCCAGCAGTTACTTCAGACAGGGTAAGGGCACTGAAGCTTTCTTT.

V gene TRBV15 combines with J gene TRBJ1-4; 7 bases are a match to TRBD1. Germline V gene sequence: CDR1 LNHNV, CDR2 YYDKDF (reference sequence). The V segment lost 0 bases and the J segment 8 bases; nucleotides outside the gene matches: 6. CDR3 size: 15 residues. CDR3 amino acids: CATSREQGGKEKLFF. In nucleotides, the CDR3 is TGTGCCACCAGCAGAGAGCAGGGGGGCAAGGAAAAACTGTTTTTT.

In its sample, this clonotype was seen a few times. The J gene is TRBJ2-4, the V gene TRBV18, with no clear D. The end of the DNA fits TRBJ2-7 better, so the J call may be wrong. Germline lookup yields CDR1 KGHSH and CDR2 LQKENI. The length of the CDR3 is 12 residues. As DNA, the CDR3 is TGTGCCAGCTCACCTACGAGGAACGAGCAGTACTTC. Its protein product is CASSPTRNEQYF.

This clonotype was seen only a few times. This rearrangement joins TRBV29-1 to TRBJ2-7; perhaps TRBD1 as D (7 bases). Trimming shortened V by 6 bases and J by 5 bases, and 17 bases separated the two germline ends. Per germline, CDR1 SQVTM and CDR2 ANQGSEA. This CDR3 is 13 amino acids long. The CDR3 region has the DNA TGCAGCGTCAGGGGGGCAGGGGACCACGAGCAGTACTTC. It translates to CSVRGAGDHEQYF.

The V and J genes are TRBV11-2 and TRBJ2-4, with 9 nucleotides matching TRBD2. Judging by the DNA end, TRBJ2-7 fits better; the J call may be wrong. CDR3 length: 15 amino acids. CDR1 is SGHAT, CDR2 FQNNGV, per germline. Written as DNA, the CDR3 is TGTGCCAGCAGCCCACGGGGCGGGAGGGTGTACGAGCAGTACTTC. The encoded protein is CASSPRGGRVYEQYF.

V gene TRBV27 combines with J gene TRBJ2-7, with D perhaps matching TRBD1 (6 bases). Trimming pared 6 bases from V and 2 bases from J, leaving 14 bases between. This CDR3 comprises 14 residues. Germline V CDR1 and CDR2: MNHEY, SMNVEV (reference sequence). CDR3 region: CASSKYGQPYEQYF. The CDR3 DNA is TGTGCCAGCAGCAAATATGGACAGCCCTACGAGCAGTACTTC.

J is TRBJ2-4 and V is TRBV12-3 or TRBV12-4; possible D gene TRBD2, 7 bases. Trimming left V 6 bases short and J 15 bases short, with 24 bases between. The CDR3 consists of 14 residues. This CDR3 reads CASSHGGATYERYF. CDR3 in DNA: TGTGCCAGCAGCCATGGGGGGGCGACCTACGAGCGGTACTTC.

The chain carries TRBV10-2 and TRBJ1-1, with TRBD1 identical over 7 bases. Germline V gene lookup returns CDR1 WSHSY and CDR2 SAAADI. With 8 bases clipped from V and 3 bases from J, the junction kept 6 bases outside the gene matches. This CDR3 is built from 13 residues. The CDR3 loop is CASRGTADTEAFF. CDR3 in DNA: TGCGCCAGCCGAGGGACAGCTGACACTGAAGCTTTCTTT.

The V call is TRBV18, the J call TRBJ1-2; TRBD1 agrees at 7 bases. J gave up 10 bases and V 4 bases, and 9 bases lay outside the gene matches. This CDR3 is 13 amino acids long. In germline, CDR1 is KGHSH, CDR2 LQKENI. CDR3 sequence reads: CASSRNGDSHYTF. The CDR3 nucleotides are TGTGCCAGCTCACGCAACGGGGACAGCCACTACACCTTC.

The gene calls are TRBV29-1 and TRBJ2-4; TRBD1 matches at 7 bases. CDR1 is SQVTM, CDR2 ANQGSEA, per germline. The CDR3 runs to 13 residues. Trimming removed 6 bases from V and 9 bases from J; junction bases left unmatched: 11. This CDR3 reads CSVDSQGVGIQYF. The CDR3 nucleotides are TGCAGCGTGGATTCCCAGGGGGTAGGCATTCAGTACTTC. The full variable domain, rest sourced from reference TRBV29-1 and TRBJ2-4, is SAVISQKPSRDICQRGTSLTIQCQVDSQVTMMFWYRQQPGQSLTLIATANQGSEATYESGFVIDKFPISRPNLTFSTLTVSNMSPEDSSIYLCSVDSQGVGIQYFGAGTRLSVL.

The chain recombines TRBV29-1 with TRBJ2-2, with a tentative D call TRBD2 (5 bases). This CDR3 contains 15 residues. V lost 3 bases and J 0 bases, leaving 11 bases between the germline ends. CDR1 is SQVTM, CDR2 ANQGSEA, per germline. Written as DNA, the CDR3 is TGCAGCGTTGATGTAACGGGGTCGAACACCGGGGAGCTGTTTTTT. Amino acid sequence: CSVDVTGSNTGELFF.

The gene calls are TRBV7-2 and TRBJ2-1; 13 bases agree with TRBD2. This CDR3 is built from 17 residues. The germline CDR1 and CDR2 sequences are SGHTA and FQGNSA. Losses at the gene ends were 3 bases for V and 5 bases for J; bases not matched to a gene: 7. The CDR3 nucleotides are TGTGCCAGCAGCTTCCGGGCAACTAGCGGGAGGGACAATGAGCAGTTCTTC. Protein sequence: CASSFRATSGRDNEQFF.

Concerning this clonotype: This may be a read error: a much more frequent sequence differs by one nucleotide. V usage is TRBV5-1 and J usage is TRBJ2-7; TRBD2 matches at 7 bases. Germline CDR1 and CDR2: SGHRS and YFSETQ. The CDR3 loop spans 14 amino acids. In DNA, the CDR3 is TGCACCAGCCAAGGGGAGGGGCGGCACTACGAGCAGTACTTC. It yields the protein CTSQGEGRHYEQYF.

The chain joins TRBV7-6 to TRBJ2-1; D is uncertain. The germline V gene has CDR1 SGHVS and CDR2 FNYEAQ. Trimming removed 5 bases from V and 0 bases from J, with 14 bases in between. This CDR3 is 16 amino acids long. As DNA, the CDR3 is TGTGCCAGCAGCCCGTGGGCAACGGGCTCCTACAATGAGCAGTTCTTC. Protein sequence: CASSPWATGSYNEQFF.

The CDR3 loop is CASRGQGLYGYTF. CDR3 DNA: TGTGCCAGCAGAGGACAGGGGCTCTATGGCTACACCTTC. The gene calls are TRBV27 and TRBJ1-2, with 9 bases fitting TRBD1. Germline V gene data show CDR1 as MNHEY and CDR2 as SMNVEV (reference sequence). The CDR3 sequence is 13 residues long. After removal of 6 bases from V and 4 bases from J, the junction contained 3 bases not matched to a gene.

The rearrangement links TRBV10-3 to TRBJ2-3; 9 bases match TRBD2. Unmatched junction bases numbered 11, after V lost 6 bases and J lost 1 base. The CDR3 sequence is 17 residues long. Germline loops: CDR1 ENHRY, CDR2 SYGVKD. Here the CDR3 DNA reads TGTGCCATCAGCCCTGGGCGGGGGGGTTTCGGCACAGATACGCAGTATTTT. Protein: CAISPGRGGFGTDTQYF.

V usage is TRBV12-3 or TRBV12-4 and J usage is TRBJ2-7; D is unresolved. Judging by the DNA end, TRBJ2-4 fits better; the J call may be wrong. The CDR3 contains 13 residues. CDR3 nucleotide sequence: TGTGCCAGCAGTTTACGCGTTGAAGGCATTCAGTACTTC. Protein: CASSLRVEGIQYF.

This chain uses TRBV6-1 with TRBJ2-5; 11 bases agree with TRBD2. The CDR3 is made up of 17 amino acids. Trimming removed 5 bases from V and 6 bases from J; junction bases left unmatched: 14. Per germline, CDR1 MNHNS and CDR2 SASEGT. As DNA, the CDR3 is TGTGCCAGCAGTCCCCGACGGCCGGGACTAGCGGTTCAGACCCAGTACTTC. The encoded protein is CASSPRRPGLAVQTQYF.

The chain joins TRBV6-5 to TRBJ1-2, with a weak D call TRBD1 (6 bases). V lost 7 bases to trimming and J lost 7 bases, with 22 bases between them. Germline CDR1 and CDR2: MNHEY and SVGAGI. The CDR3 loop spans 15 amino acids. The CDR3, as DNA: TGTGCCAGCACCTTGCGGGGTCAGGGGCTAGGTGGCTACACCTTC. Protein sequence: CASTLRGQGLGGYTF.

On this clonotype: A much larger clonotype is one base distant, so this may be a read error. This chain's CDR3 is CSATRTSGGAETQFF. CDR3 in DNA: TGCAGTGCTACCCGGACTAGCGGGGGGGCAGAGACCCAGTTCTTC. V is TRBV20-1 and J is TRBJ2-5, with 15 bases aligning to TRBD2. The end of the DNA is better explained by TRBJ2-1, so the J call may be wrong. The CDR3 is made up of 15 amino acids. CDR1 is DFQATT, CDR2 SNEGSKA, per germline (reference sequence).

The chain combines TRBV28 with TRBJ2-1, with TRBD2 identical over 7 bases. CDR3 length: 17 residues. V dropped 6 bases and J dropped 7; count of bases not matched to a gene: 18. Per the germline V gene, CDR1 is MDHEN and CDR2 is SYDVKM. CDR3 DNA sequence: TGTGCCAGCAGCCCTCCTCATTTTGGGGGAGGGTCTAATGAGCAGTTCTTC. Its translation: CASSPPHFGGGSNEQFF.

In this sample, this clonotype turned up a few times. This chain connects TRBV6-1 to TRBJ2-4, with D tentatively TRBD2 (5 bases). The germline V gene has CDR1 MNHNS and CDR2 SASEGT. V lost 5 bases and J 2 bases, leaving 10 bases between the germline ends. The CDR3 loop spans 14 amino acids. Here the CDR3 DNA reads TGTGCCAGCAGTCCGGGATCGACCAAAAACATTCAGTACTTC. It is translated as CASSPGSTKNIQYF.

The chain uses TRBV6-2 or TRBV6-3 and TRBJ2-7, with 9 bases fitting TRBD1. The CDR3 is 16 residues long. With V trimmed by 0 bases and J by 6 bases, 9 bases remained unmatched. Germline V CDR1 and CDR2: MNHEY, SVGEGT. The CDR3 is CASSYSMGDREGEQYF. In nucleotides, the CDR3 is TGTGCCAGCAGTTACTCGATGGGGGACAGGGAAGGCGAGCAGTACTTC.

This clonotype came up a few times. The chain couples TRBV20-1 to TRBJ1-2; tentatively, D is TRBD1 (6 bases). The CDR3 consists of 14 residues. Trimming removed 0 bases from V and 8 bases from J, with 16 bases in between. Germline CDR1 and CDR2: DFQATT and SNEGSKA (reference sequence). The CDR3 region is CSARDVAGVRGYTF. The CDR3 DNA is TGCAGTGCTAGAGATGTGGCAGGGGTGCGGGGCTACACCTTC.